This T cell receptor beta chain was documented in a study of cytotoxic CD8 clonotypes in ibrutinib-treated CLL. CDR3 size: 14 residues. The V end lost 5 bases, the J end lost 4 bases, and 14 bases lay between the germline ends. Looked up from germline, CDR1 is SNHLY and CDR2 is FYNNEI. TCR beta libraries used about 2 micrograms of genomic DNA from cryopreserved PBMCs. Profiled with immunoSEQ multiplex PCR; TCRdb holds only in-frame clones, not every one. Of approximately 30,000 clones in the sample, 57% were seen once. The J gene is TRBJ2-5, the V gene TRBV2, with a tentative D call TRBD1 (6 bases). The specimen was PBMCs, collected before ibrutinib treatment. The receptor was isolated from a human donor with chronic lymphocytic leukemia. The CDR3 spells CASSLRGSGETQYF. The CDR3 DNA reads as TGTGCCAGCAGTCTCAGGGGCTCGGGAGAGACCCAGTACTTC.